Following are 23 T cell receptor beta chains from one sample sequenced in a study of CD4 T cells in relation to SARS-CoV-2 and coronaviruses. Assay used: immunoSEQ multiplex PCR; TCRdb lists only in-frame clones, some missing. The sample has around 21,000 clones, approximately 68% seen once; the top ten hold approximately 11%. CD4+ T cells from unexposed donors were obtained before the COVID-19 pandemic (2011-2018). Isolation of CD4+ T cells took place after nine to ten days in culture. Antigens of these TCRs are unknown. Source material: CD4+ T cells from PBMCs, cultured in vitro. The receptors derive from a human donor in good health.

The V call is TRBV20-1, the J call TRBJ2-7; weak D call: TRBD1 (5 bases). Per germline, CDR1 DFQATT and CDR2 SNEGSKA (reference sequence). V lost 3 bases and J lost 0, with 12 bases in between. CDR3 length equals 14 residues. The CDR3 reads CSASRADSSYEQYF. The CDR3 nucleotides read TGCAGTGCTAGTCGGGCAGACAGCTCCTACGAGCAGTACTTC.

Only one count was recorded for this clone. The chain has TRBV7-9 and TRBJ2-7, with D possibly TRBD1 on 6 matching bases. In germline, CDR1 is SEHNR, CDR2 FQNEAQ (reference sequence). Deletions cut 5 bases from V and 1 base from J, with 12 bases between. The CDR3 is 14 amino acids. In DNA form, the CDR3 reads TGTGCCAGCAGCGAGGGGGACATTTCCTACGAGCAGTACTTC. Protein: CASSEGDISYEQYF.

The rearrangement links TRBV5-1 to TRBJ1-2; 9 bases map to TRBD1. The CDR3 is 15 residues long. Germline V CDR1 and CDR2: SGHRS, YFSETQ. With V trimmed by 4 bases and J by 6 bases, 10 bases remained unmatched. The CDR3 DNA is TGCGCCAGCAGCGGACCCCGGACAGGGGAGGATGGCTACACCTTC. Residues: CASSGPRTGEDGYTF.

The chain employs TRBV5-4 and TRBJ1-1; D is unresolved. The V gene's germline CDR1 is SGHNT and CDR2 YYREEE (reference sequence). This CDR3 region has 13 residues. V lost 0 bases and J lost 9, with 12 bases in between. The CDR3 sequence is CASSLGPGVKAFF. CDR3 in DNA: TGTGCCAGCAGCTTGGGTCCCGGAGTCAAAGCTTTCTTT.

The chain has TRBV11-2 and TRBJ2-7, with 10 bases lining up with TRBD1. The trim removed 4 bases at V and 5 bases at J, leaving 5 bases unmatched. From germline, CDR1 is SGHAT and CDR2 FQNNGV. The CDR3 length is 14 residues. CDR3 amino acids: CASSWGDRGHEQYF. DNA for the CDR3: TGTGCCAGCAGCTGGGGGGACAGGGGCCACGAGCAGTACTTC.

The gene calls are TRBV5-1 and TRBJ2-5, with TRBD2 matching 13 bases. V lost 3 bases to trimming and J lost 2 bases; unmatched junction nucleotides: 1. The germline V gene has CDR1 SGHRS and CDR2 YFSETQ. This CDR3 has 15 amino acids. The CDR3 DNA reads TGCGCCAGCAGCTCGGGACTAGCGGGGCAAGAGACCCAGTACTTC. Encoded protein: CASSSGLAGQETQYF. Filled out from reference TRBV5-1 and TRBJ2-5, the complete variable domain reads KAGVTQTPRYLIKTRGQQVTLSCSPISGHRSVSWYQQTPGQGLQFLFEYFSETQRNKGNFPGRFSGRQFSNSRSEMNVSTLELGDSALYLCASSSGLAGQETQYFGPGTRLLVL.

The CDR3 here is CASSLSEGASYEQYF. Here the CDR3 DNA reads TGTGCCAGCAGTCTATCCGAGGGGGCCTCCTACGAGCAGTACTTC. V and J are TRBV7-3 and TRBJ2-7; 7 nucleotides line up with TRBD1. This CDR3 contains 15 residues. The trim removed 6 bases at V and 0 bases at J, leaving 8 bases unmatched. In germline, CDR1 is SGHTA, CDR2 FQGTGA.

The chain has TRBV2 and TRBJ1-2; 7 bases fit TRBD1. The CDR3 is 14 amino acids. With V trimmed by 4 bases and J by 6 bases, 8 bases remained unmatched. Germline CDR1 SNHLY, CDR2 FYNNEI. The CDR3 is CASSGSGTAHGYTF. Here the CDR3 DNA reads TGTGCCAGCAGTGGGTCCGGGACAGCGCATGGCTACACCTTC.

The chain is built from TRBV9 and TRBJ2-7, with D perhaps matching TRBD2 (6 bases). Trimming shortened V by 2 bases and J by 0 bases, and 9 bases separated the two germline ends. The CDR3 contains 14 residues. Germline CDR1 SGDLS, CDR2 YYNGEE. The DNA of the CDR3 is TGTGCCAGCAGCGTGGGGGACTTCTCCTACGAGCAGTACTTC. It translates to CASSVGDFSYEQYF.

J is TRBJ2-7 and V is TRBV28; either TRBD1 or TRBD2 may supply D (5 bases each). Between the trimmed V and J ends, which lost 6 bases and 2 bases, there was a span of 14 bases. The CDR3 consists of 14 residues. Per the germline V gene, CDR1 is MDHEN and CDR2 is SYDVKM. The CDR3 coding sequence is TGTGCCAGCAGGGGCCGGGGCCGTACCTACGAGCAGTACTTC. Translating gives CASRGRGRTYEQYF.

The chain uses TRBV9 and TRBJ2-6; no clear D. The CDR3 runs 20 residues. Trimming took 0 bases from V and 0 from J, leaving 19 bases between them. CDR1 and CDR2 (germline): SGDLS, YYNGEE. The CDR3 DNA sequence: TGTGCCAGCAGCGTAGGAGACCCACGCTGGGCCTCCTCTGGGGCCAACGTCCTGACTTTC. The encoded protein is CASSVGDPRWASSGANVLTF.

This chain connects TRBV7-2 to TRBJ2-3; 8 nucleotides align to TRBD2. Germline V gives CDR1 SGHTA, CDR2 FQGNSA. Germline trimming cut 5 bases from V and 0 bases from J; bases unmatched to any gene: 1. CDR3 length: 14 residues. CDR3 DNA sequence: TGTGCCAGCAGCCGGGGGGGGAGCACAGATACGCAGTATTTT. Protein: CASSRGGSTDTQYF.

This clone has only a few counts. The chain links TRBV7-9 to TRBJ1-5; D remains ambiguous. Trimming left V 4 bases short and J 6 bases short, with 7 bases between. In germline, CDR1 is SEHNR, CDR2 FQNEAQ (reference sequence). The CDR3 spans 12 residues. Here the CDR3 DNA reads TGTGCCAGCAGCTCTCAAAGTCAGCCCCAGCATTTT. This encodes CASSSQSQPQHF.

The table lists this clone with a few counts. This sequence joins TRBV21-1 and TRBJ2-1. TRBV21-1 is a recognized pseudogene. This CDR3 region has 14 residues. The CDR3 nucleotides are TGTGCCAGCAGCAAAGCAGGCAGCTACAATGAGCAGTTCTTC. Protein: CASSKAGSYNEQFF.

The sample holds one count of this clone. The chain uses TRBV6-5 and TRBJ1-2, with D maybe TRBD1 (6 bases). V was cut by 5 bases and J by 9 bases, with 19 bases left in between. Germline values: CDR1 MNHEY, CDR2 SVGAGI. The CDR3 consists of 14 residues. This CDR3 is CASSPRRGGSSYTF. Here the CDR3 DNA reads TGTGCCAGCAGTCCCCGGAGGGGGGGGTCTAGCTACACCTTC.

The CDR3 spells CSVEGTGMNTEAFF. The CDR3 DNA sequence: TGCAGCGTTGAAGGTACAGGGATGAACACTGAAGCTTTCTTT. This rearrangement joins TRBV29-1 to TRBJ1-1, with a possible D match to TRBD1 (6 bases). The CDR3 runs to 14 residues. From germline, CDR1 is SQVTM and CDR2 ANQGSEA. Trimming left V 1 base short and J 0 bases short, with 9 bases between.

DNA for the CDR3: TGTGCCAGCAGGGGTAGCAATCAGCCCCAGCATTTT. This codes for CASRGSNQPQHF. J is TRBJ1-5 and V is TRBV28, with D uncertain. Trimming removed 6 bases from V and 0 bases from J, with 3 bases in between. The CDR3 runs 12 residues. In germline, CDR1 is MDHEN, CDR2 SYDVKM.

This chain links TRBV30 with TRBJ2-7; D may be TRBD1 (6 bases). Germline CDR1 and CDR2: GTSNPN and SVGIG (reference sequence). The CDR3 has 12 amino acids. The V and J ends lost 5 bases and 1 base respectively, with 9 bases between them. CDR3 coding DNA: TGTGCCTGGGGAGGACAGTCCTACGAGCAGTACTTC. As protein: CAWGGQSYEQYF. The full variable domain, rest sourced from reference TRBV30 and TRBJ2-7, is SQTIHQWPATLVQPVGSPLSLECTVEGTSNPNLYWYRQAAGRGLQLLFYSVGIGQISSEVPQNLSASRPQDRQFILSSKKLLLSDSGFYLCAWGGQSYEQYFGPGTRLTVT.

The chain carries TRBV5-8 and TRBJ1-2; 8 bases fit TRBD1. This CDR3 contains 15 residues. With 5 bases clipped from V and 4 bases from J, the junction kept 10 bases outside the gene matches. Germline assignment: CDR1 SGHTS and CDR2 YDEGEE. CDR3 sequence reads: CASSSGQGRGYGYTF. The CDR3 DNA reads TGTGCCAGCAGTTCCGGACAGGGACGCGGCTATGGCTACACCTTC.

This rearrangement joins TRBV7-9 to TRBJ2-7, with 8 nucleotides matching TRBD1. The J segment lost 2 bases and the V segment lost 5 bases, leaving 11 bases of the junction unmatched. The CDR3 totals 16 residues. The germline gives CDR1 SEHNR, CDR2 FQNEAQ (reference sequence). CDR3 sequence: CASSHTNDRGAYEQYF. The CDR3 nucleotides read TGTGCCAGCAGCCATACTAACGACAGGGGAGCCTACGAGCAGTACTTC.

This clone was detected only a few times. V is TRBV10-3 and J is TRBJ2-1, with D possibly matching TRBD1 (6 bases). Trimming took off 6 bases at V and 5 bases at J, with 11 bases between the two ends. Germline lookup yields CDR1 ENHRY and CDR2 SYGVKD. This CDR3 has 13 amino acids. The CDR3 bases are TGTGCCATCAGCGCCACAGGGAACAATGAGCAGTTCTTC. This translates into CAISATGNNEQFF.

The chain uses TRBV3-1 (or the pseudogene TRBV3-2) and TRBJ2-2, with 9 bases matching TRBD2. Trimming cost V 1 base and J 0 bases; bases outside gene matches: 6. Per germline, CDR1 LGHDT and CDR2 YNNKEL (reference sequence). The CDR3 extends over 18 amino acids. The CDR3 nucleotides read TGTGCCAGCAGCCAAGGGAATAGCGGGGGCCCGAACACCGGGGAGCTGTTTTTT. Amino acids: CASSQGNSGGPNTGELFF.

This rearrangement joins TRBV3-1 (or the pseudogene TRBV3-2) to TRBJ2-5; tentative D call: TRBD2 (6 bases). V was cut by 2 bases and J by 12 bases, with 25 bases left in between. This CDR3 comprises 16 residues. CDR1 is LGHDT, CDR2 YNNKEL, per germline (reference sequence). The CDR3 here is CASSQKREGKGGGKYF. CDR3 coding DNA: TGTGCCAGCAGCCAAAAGCGAGAGGGGAAGGGAGGAGGGAAGTACTTC.